This T cell receptor beta chain was captured by sequencing in a study of cytomegalovirus exposure and HLA in healthy donors. Study context: Both the 120 or so validation repertoires and the 500 to 700 first-cohort repertoires used the same platform, as reported by a later analysis. Study-wide results and limits: Subsequent analysis showed first-cohort TCR clusters tending to co-occur in some 120 validation repertoires.

Sequenced by immunoSEQ multiplex PCR; TCRdb stores in-frame clones only, minus some. The table lists about 98,000 clones, roughly 89% of them singletons. About this clone itself: The antigen is undetermined.

Per germline, CDR1 LGHNA and CDR2 YNFKEQ. V gave up 1 base and J gave up 3 bases; unmatched junction bases: 4. CDR3 length: 15 amino acids. This TCR derives from a woman in her twenties or thirties in good health and CMV-seronegative. The chain is built from TRBV4-2 and TRBJ2-7; the match to TRBD2 covers 9 bases. Sequencing was carried out using PBMCs. CDR3 sequence reads: CASSQGGLAYYEQYF. The CDR3 DNA reads as TGTGCCAGCAGCCAAGGGGGACTAGCATACTACGAGCAGTACTTC.